This TCR beta chain originates from a study of T cell changes during pregnancy in multiple sclerosis. The CDR3 is 13 amino acids. V gave up 0 bases and J gave up 3 bases, with 6 bases separating them. Looked up from germline, CDR1 is GTSNPN and CDR2 is SVGIG (reference sequence). Measured with immunoSEQ multiplex PCR; TCRdb has only the in-frame clones, and not every one. The table has 69,000 or so clones, around 90% seen once. V and J are TRBV30 and TRBJ1-5; D gene ambiguous. This TCR was recovered from a female donor with multiple sclerosis, enrolled in a pregnancy study. Sample: peripheral blood, taken in the third trimester of pregnancy. For the CDR3, the DNA is TGTGCCTGGAGTGTCCTGGCCAATCAGCCCCAGCATTTT. Translation gives CAWSVLANQPQHF.